Described below is a single TCR beta chain sequence and its context. As processed by the authors: Reference gene primers were amplified, and this amplification served to estimate nucleated cell counts. Clones were read by immunoSEQ multiplex PCR, and TCRdb kept only the in-frame ones, dropping some. The DNA was the basis for D and trimming; V, J and clone size are from that table. This table has approximately 150,000 clones, around 90% appearing once. These data are taken from a study of blood T cell repertoires in COVID-19. Study-wide background: Sites across the United States, Italy and Spain contributed samples from acute and convalescent COVID-19. PBMCs, B-cell-depleted T cells, or T cells provided the cDNA or gDNA that made up the material.

The germline V gene has CDR1 KGHSH and CDR2 LQKENI. The CDR3 sequence is 15 residues long. J was trimmed by 2 bases and V by 6 bases; bases with no gene match: 6. The receptor's source is a woman in her 50s with acute or convalescent COVID-19. Material: peripheral blood. V is TRBV18 and J is TRBJ1-5, with 8 nucleotides matching TRBD1. This CDR3 reads CASSQGAPGNQPQHF. CDR3 in DNA: TGTGCCAGCTCCCAGGGGGCGCCGGGCAATCAGCCCCAGCATTTT.